The next 7 T cell receptor beta chains were all read from a single sample in a study of T cell changes during pregnancy in multiple sclerosis. Using immunoSEQ multiplex PCR, the repertoire was profiled, and TCRdb retains in-frame clones only, with some absent. The sample shows 40,000 to 60,000 clones, around 94% of them seen only once. The material sequenced was CD4+ T cells from peripheral blood mononuclear cells, taken in the third trimester of pregnancy. These receptors were collected from a female donor with multiple sclerosis, enrolled in a pregnancy study.

This clone occurred once. This chain uses TRBV2 with TRBJ2-7; the match to TRBD1 covers 9 bases. The V gene end was trimmed by 5 bases and the J gene end by 7 bases; junction bases not matched to a gene: 9. Germline lookup yields CDR1 SNHLY and CDR2 FYNNEI. The CDR3 is made up of 14 amino acids. Here the CDR3 DNA reads TGTGCCAGCAGTCGGGACAGGGTGGTGGGTGAGCAGTACTTC. Its protein is CASSRDRVVGEQYF.

This rearrangement joins TRBV13 to TRBJ1-1; possible D gene TRBD1, 5 bases. Trimming removed 4 bases from V and 5 bases from J, with 14 bases in between. The CDR3 is 14 residues long. Per the germline V gene, CDR1 is PRHDT and CDR2 is FYEKMQ (reference sequence). The CDR3 is CASSSIWGETEAFF. The CDR3 bases are TGTGCCAGCAGCTCGATCTGGGGGGAGACTGAAGCTTTCTTT.

V gene TRBV9 combines with J gene TRBJ2-7; 7 bases line up with TRBD1. With 0 bases clipped from V and 7 bases from J, the junction kept 4 bases outside the gene matches. Germline V gene lookup returns CDR1 SGDLS and CDR2 YYNGEE. The CDR3 has 13 residues. The CDR3 sequence: CASSVVTGEEQYF. The CDR3 coding sequence is TGTGCCAGCAGCGTAGTCACAGGGGAAGAGCAGTACTTC.

The count of this clone is one. The chain is built from TRBV6-6 and TRBJ1-1, with D perhaps TRBD1 (5 bases). Germline CDR1 reads MNHNY; CDR2 reads SVGAGI (reference sequence). CDR3 length: 14 residues. Trimming stripped 5 bases from V and 1 base from J, with 11 bases between. CDR3: CASSPQVSNTEAFF. In nucleotides, the CDR3 is TGTGCCAGCAGTCCACAGGTTTCGAACACTGAAGCTTTCTTT.

This chain joins TRBV6-5 and TRBJ2-5, with 7 bases fitting TRBD1. V dropped 6 bases and J dropped 5; count of bases not matched to a gene: 12. CDR1 and CDR2 from the germline V gene are MNHEY and SVGAGI. CDR3 length: 15 residues. CDR3 nucleotides: TGTGCCAGCAGAGATAACAGGGGTTTTGGGGAGACCCAGTACTTC. Translation gives CASRDNRGFGETQYF.

The chain has TRBV7-2 and TRBJ2-7; D may be TRBD1 (6 bases). The CDR3 contains 12 residues. The germline V gene has CDR1 SGHTA and CDR2 FQGNSA. V dropped 6 bases and J dropped 7 bases, with 13 bases sitting between them. CDR3 nucleotide sequence: TGTGCCAGCAGTTCAACAGGGCATGAGCAGTACTTC. Its protein is CASSSTGHEQYF.

The chain employs TRBV28 and TRBJ2-2; D may be TRBD2 (5 bases). Per the germline V gene, CDR1 is MDHEN and CDR2 is SYDVKM. This CDR3 is built from 17 residues. V dropped 11 bases and J dropped 2 bases, with 24 bases sitting between them. CDR3 bases: TGTGCCGGAGTGGGTCAGGTTCTAGCAGACAACACCGGGGAGCTGTTTTTT. Translating gives CAGVGQVLADNTGELFF.